The sequence of this TCR beta chain was determined in a study of T cells in localized non-small cell lung cancer. Points on this clone: Its antigen remains unknown.

Whole-study findings and limits: Sequencing, confined to only one tumor region, leaves heterogeneity possible. Elevated circulating T cell density in blood was associated with longer overall survival. Adjacent lung had a median roughly 50 of the 100 largest tumor clones.

The CDR3 contains 15 residues. Germline CDR1 is SGDLS and CDR2 is YYNGEE. The V gene end was trimmed by 2 bases and the J gene end by 4 bases; junction bases not matched to a gene: 4. Only in-frame clones appear in the TCRdb table, and some are missing; sequencing was by immunoSEQ multiplex PCR. The table shows over 15,000 clones, with approximately 91% occurring only once. The chain combines TRBV9 with TRBJ2-1; 9 nucleotides match TRBD1. Sample: peripheral blood, taken before any cancer treatment. The TCR was taken from a female donor of 60 years or more with stage III squamous cell lung carcinoma. The CDR3 sequence: CASSVETGGYNEQFF. CDR3 coding DNA: TGTGCCAGCAGCGTTGAGACAGGGGGGTACAATGAGCAGTTCTTC.